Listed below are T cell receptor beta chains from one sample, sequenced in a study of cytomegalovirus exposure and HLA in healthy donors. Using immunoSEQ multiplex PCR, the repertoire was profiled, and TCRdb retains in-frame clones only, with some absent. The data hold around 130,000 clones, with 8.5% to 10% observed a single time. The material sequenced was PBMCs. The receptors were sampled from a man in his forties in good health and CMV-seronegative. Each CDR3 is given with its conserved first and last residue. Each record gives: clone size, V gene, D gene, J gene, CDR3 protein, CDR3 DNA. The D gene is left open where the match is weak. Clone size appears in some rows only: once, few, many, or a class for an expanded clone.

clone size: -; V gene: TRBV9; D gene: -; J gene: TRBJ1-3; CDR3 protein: CASSPPGDTIYF; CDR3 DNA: TGTGCCAGCAGCCCCCCCGGAGACACCATATATTTT
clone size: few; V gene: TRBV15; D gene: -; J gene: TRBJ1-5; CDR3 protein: CATSRPYSNQPQHF; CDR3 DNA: TGTGCCACCAGCAGACCTTATAGCAATCAGCCCCAGCATTTT
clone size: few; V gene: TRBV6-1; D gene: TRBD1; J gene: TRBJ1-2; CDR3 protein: CASSSPGQGNYGYTF; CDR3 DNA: TGTGCCAGCAGTTCTCCGGGACAGGGGAACTATGGCTACACCTTC
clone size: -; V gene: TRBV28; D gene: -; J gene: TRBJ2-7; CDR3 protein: CASSWGRAYEQYF; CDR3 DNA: TGTGCCAGCAGTTGGGGCAGGGCCTACGAGCAGTACTTC
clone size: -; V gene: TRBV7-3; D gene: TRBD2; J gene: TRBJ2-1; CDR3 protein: CASSSGLAPSNQQFF; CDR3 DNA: TGTGCCAGCAGCTCCGGACTAGCCCCCTCCAATCAGCAGTTCTTC
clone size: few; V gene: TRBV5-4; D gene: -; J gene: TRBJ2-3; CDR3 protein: CASSLDPRDTDTQYF; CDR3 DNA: TGTGCCAGCAGCTTGGACCCTCGGGACACAGATACGCAGTATTTT
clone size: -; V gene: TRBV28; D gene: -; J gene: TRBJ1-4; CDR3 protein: CASSRTGANEKLFF; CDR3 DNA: TGTGCCAGCAGCAGGACGGGAGCTAATGAAAAACTGTTTTTT
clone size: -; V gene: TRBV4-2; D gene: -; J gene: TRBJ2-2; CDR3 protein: CASSQDLQGRAGELFF; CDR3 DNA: TGTGCCAGCAGCCAAGATTTGCAGGGAAGAGCCGGGGAGCTGTTTTTT
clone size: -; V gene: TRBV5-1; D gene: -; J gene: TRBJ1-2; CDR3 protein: CASSLSQGYGYTF; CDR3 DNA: TGCGCCAGCAGCTTGTCCCAGGGGTATGGCTACACCTTC
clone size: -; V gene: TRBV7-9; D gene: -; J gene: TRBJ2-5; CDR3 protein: CASSLGTVETQYF; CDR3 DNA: TGTGCCAGCAGCTTAGGGACAGTAGAGACCCAGTACTTC
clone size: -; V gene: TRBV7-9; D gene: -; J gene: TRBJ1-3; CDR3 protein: CASSLARSLSGNTIYF; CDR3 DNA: TGTGCCAGCAGCTTAGCACGGTCTCTGTCCGGAAACACCATATATTTT
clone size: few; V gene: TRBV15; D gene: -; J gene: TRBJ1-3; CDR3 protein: CATSRDRPSSGNTIYF; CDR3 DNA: TGTGCCACCAGCAGGGACAGACCGAGCTCTGGAAACACCATATATTTT
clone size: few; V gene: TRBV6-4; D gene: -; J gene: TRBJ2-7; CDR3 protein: CASSETGLSDEQYF; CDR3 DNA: TGTGCCAGCAGTGAAACAGGGTTGAGCGACGAGCAGTACTTC
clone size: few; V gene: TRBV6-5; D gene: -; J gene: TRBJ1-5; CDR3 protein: CASSYSTANQPQHF; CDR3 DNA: TGTGCCAGCAGTTACTCGACAGCCAATCAGCCCCAGCATTTT
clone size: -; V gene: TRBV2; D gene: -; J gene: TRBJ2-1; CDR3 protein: CASSGVEQFF; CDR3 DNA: TGTGCCAGCAGCGGGGTAGAGCAGTTCTTC
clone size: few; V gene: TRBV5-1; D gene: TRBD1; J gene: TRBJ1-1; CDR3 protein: CASSFAFGQGRELTEAFF; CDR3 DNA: TGCGCCAGCAGCTTTGCATTCGGACAGGGAAGAGAGCTGACTGAAGCTTTCTTT
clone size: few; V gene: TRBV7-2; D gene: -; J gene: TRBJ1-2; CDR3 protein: CASSLLDSRMTNYGYTF; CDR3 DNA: TGTGCCAGCAGCTTACTGGACAGCCGAATGACTAACTATGGCTACACCTTC
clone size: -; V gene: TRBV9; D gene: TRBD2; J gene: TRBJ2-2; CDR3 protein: CASSVGLAGGTGELFF; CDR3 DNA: TGTGCCAGCAGCGTAGGGCTAGCGGGGGGCACCGGGGAGCTGTTTTTT
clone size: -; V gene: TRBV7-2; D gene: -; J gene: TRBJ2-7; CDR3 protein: CASSWAGDLSSYEQYF; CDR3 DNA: TGTGCCAGCAGCTGGGCGGGTGACTTATCGTCCTACGAGCAGTACTTC
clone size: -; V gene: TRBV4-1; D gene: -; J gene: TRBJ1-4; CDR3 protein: CASSLIQATNEKLFF; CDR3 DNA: TGCGCCAGCAGCTTAATACAGGCAACTAATGAAAAACTGTTTTTT
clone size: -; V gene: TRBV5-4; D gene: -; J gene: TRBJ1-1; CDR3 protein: CASQLEPGDTEAFF; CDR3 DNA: TGTGCCTCCCAGTTGGAGCCGGGAGACACTGAAGCTTTCTTT
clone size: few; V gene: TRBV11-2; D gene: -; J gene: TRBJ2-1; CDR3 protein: CASSPHPGQIDNEQFF; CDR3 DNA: TGTGCCAGCAGCCCACACCCAGGACAGATTGACAATGAGCAGTTCTTC
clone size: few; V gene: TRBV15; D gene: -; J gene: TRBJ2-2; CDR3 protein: CATSREIKDWGPITGELFF; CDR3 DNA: TGTGCCACCAGCAGAGAGATTAAAGATTGGGGGCCAATCACCGGGGAGCTGTTTTTT
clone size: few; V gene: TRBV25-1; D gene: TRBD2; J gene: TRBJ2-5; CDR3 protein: CASSSRLAGETQYF; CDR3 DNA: TGTGCCAGCAGTTCCCGACTAGCGGGGGAGACCCAGTACTTC
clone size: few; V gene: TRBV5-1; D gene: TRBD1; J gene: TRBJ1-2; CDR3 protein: CASSLGDRVYGYTF; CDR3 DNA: TGCGCCAGCAGCTTGGGGGACAGGGTCTATGGCTACACCTTC
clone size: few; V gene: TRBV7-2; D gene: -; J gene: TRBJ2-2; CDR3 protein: CASSLVGRYTGELFF; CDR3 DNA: TGTGCCAGCAGCTTAGTGGGGCGTTACACCGGGGAGCTGTTTTTT
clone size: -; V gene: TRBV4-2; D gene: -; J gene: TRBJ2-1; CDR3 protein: CASSQPRDYNEQFF; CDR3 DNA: TGTGCCAGCAGCCAACCCCGGGACTACAATGAGCAGTTCTTC
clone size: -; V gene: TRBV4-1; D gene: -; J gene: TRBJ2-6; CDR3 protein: CASSQEEGPNSGANVLTF; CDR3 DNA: TGCGCCAGCAGCCAAGAGGAGGGGCCCAACTCTGGGGCCAACGTCCTGACTTTC
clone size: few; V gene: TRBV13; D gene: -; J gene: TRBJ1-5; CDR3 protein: CASSWANQPQHF; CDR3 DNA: TGTGCCAGCTCCTGGGCCAACCAGCCCCAGCATTTT
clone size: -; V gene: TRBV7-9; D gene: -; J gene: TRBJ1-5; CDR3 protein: CASSSRGSEPQHF; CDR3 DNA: TGTGCCAGCAGCTCGCGGGGTTCAGAGCCCCAGCATTTT
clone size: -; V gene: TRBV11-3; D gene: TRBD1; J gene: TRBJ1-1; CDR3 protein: CASSPGAGGTEAFF; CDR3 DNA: TGTGCCAGCAGCCCGGGGGCAGGGGGCACTGAAGCTTTCTTT
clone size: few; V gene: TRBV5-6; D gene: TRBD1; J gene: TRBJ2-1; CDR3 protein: CASSSGQGWYNEQFF; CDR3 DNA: TGTGCCAGCAGCTCAGGACAGGGATGGTACAATGAGCAGTTCTTC
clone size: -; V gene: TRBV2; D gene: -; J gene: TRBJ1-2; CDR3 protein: CASSERIQVDNYGYKF; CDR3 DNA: TGTGCCAGCAGTGAACGGATTCAAGTCGATAACTATGGCTACAAATTC
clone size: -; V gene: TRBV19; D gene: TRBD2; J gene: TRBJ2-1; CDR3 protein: CASTVTSGAYNEQFF; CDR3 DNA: TGTGCCAGTACCGTGACTAGCGGGGCCTACAATGAGCAGTTCTTC
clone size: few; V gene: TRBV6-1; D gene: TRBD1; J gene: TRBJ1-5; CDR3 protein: CASRLDRDSNQPQHF; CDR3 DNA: TGTGCCAGCAGACTGGACAGGGACAGCAATCAGCCCCAGCATTTT
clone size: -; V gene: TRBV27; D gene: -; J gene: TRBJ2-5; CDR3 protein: CASTIRTAQETQYF; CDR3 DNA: TGTGCCAGCACCATTCGGACAGCCCAAGAGACCCAGTACTTC
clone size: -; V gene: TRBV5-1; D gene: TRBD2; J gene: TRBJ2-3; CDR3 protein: CASRSGTSVTDTQYF; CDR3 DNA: TGCGCCAGCAGATCCGGGACTAGCGTCACAGATACGCAGTATTTT
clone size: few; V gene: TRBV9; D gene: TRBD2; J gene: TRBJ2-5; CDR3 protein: CASSTSVASGGEETQYF; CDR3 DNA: TGTGCCAGCAGCACTAGTGTGGCTAGCGGGGGGGAAGAGACCCAGTACTTC
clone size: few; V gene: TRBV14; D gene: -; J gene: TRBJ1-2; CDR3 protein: CASSQGRGALQGYTF; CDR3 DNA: TGTGCCAGCAGCCAAGGGCGCGGGGCTCTACAAGGCTACACCTTC